These 26 T cell receptor beta chains were sequenced from one sample in a study of blood T cell repertoires in COVID-19. Profiling relied on immunoSEQ multiplex PCR, and the TCRdb table lists in-frame clones only, not all of them. The data show 150,000 to 200,000 clones, approximately 88% seen once. Sequenced input: PBMCs or T cells enriched from blood (not recorded which). These receptors originate from a woman under 30 who had recovered from COVID-19.

The V and J genes are TRBV5-6 and TRBJ1-2; D is unclear. V dropped 3 bases and J dropped 8 bases, with 8 bases sitting between them. The CDR3 totals 11 residues. Germline CDR1 SGHDT, CDR2 YYEEEE. CDR3 nucleotides: TGTGCCAGCAGCTCAACACAGGGCTACACCTTC. It yields the protein CASSSTQGYTF.

V usage is TRBV30 and J usage is TRBJ1-3; unclear D gene. The CDR3 is 13 residues long. Between the trimmed V and J ends, which lost 8 bases and 3 bases, there was a span of 14 bases. Looked up from germline, CDR1 is GTSNPN and CDR2 is SVGIG (reference sequence). The CDR3 spells CAGRAAGGNTIYF. The DNA for the CDR3 is TGTGCCGGCCGGGCTGCGGGTGGAAACACCATATATTTT.

The DNA for the CDR3 is TGTGCCAGCAGCGAGGGACAGGTCCGACGGTACAATGAGCAGTTCTTC. Translating gives CASSEGQVRRYNEQFF. The chain is built from TRBV9 and TRBJ2-1; the match to TRBD1 covers 8 bases. The CDR3 is made up of 16 amino acids. CDR1 is SGDLS, CDR2 YYNGEE, per germline. The V gene end was trimmed by 3 bases and the J gene end by 4 bases; junction bases not matched to a gene: 9.

The chain links TRBV3-1 (or the pseudogene TRBV3-2) to TRBJ1-1; D ambiguous. The CDR3 has 15 residues. The V end lost 5 bases, the J end lost 0 bases, and 13 bases lay between the germline ends. Germline loops: CDR1 LGHDT, CDR2 YNNKEL (reference sequence). The CDR3 bases are TGTGCCAGCAGCGCGAGGATCCCCGTGAACACTGAAGCTTTCTTT. It is translated as CASSARIPVNTEAFF.

The chain joins TRBV3-1 (or the pseudogene TRBV3-2) to TRBJ2-3; D is ambiguous. The CDR3 loop spans 16 amino acids. Looked up from germline, CDR1 is LGHDT and CDR2 is YNNKEL (reference sequence). Trimming removed 0 bases at V and 0 bases at J, with 10 bases between. The CDR3 here is CASSQDPLDSTDTQYF. The DNA of the CDR3 is TGTGCCAGCAGCCAAGATCCCCTAGATAGCACAGATACGCAGTATTTT.

The genes are TRBV2 and TRBJ1-2; D possibly corresponds to TRBD1 (5 bases). This CDR3 is 19 amino acids long. Trimming stripped 2 bases from V and 4 bases from J, with 26 bases between. Germline V gene sequence: CDR1 SNHLY, CDR2 FYNNEI. The CDR3 protein is CASSENPNNPQDPFYGYTF. In DNA, the CDR3 is TGTGCCAGCAGTGAAAACCCCAATAATCCACAGGACCCATTCTATGGCTACACCTTC. Full variable domain (remainder filled in from reference TRBV2 and TRBJ1-2): EPEVTQTPSHQVTQMGQEVILRCVPISNHLYFYWYRQILGQKVEFLVSFYNNEISEKSEIFDDQFSVERPDGSNFTLKIRSTKLEDSAMYFCASSENPNNPQDPFYGYTFGSGTRLTVV.

This sequence joins TRBV29-1 and TRBJ1-1, with 7 bases lining up with TRBD1. CDR1 SQVTM and CDR2 ANQGSEA come from the germline V gene. CDR3 length equals 16 residues. V lost 6 bases to trimming and J lost 5 bases; unmatched junction nucleotides: 18. This CDR3 is CSVRTPLQGQGTEAFF. CDR3 DNA: TGCAGCGTACGGACACCCTTACAGGGGCAAGGGACTGAAGCTTTCTTT.

The J gene is TRBJ1-2, the V gene TRBV7-3, with D tentatively TRBD1 (5 bases). Trimming cost V 4 bases and J 4 bases, with 10 bases left between them. CDR3 length: 13 residues. Germline CDR1 and CDR2: SGHTA and FQGTGA. The CDR3 region is CASSSDSSYGYTF. The CDR3, as DNA: TGTGCCAGCAGCTCCGACAGCTCCTATGGCTACACCTTC.

This rearrangement joins TRBV9 to TRBJ1-2, with D maybe TRBD1 (5 bases). V gave up 3 bases and J gave up 4 bases, with 13 bases separating them. Per germline, CDR1 SGDLS and CDR2 YYNGEE. This CDR3 region has 14 residues. The CDR3 is CASSASAGLYGYTF. CDR3 DNA: TGTGCCAGCAGCGCCTCGGCAGGGCTCTATGGCTACACCTTC.

Concerning this clone itself: An end of the junction does not agree with germline; a read error may underlie this. The chain is built from TRBV2 and TRBJ1-2; 8 nucleotides agree with TRBD1. The CDR3 sequence is 15 residues long. Looked up from germline, CDR1 is SNHLY and CDR2 is FYNNEI. CDR3 amino acids: CASSEGTGGVSGYTF. The CDR3 DNA follows: TGTGCCAGCAGCGAAGGGACAGGAGGAGTGAGTGGCTACACCTTC. Filled out from reference TRBV2 and TRBJ1-2, the complete variable domain reads EPEVTQTPSHQVTQMGQEVILRCVPISNHLYFYWYRQILGQKVEFLVSFYNNEISEKSEIFDDQFSVERPDGSNFTLKIRSTKLEDSAMYFCASSEGTGGVSGYTFGSGTRLTVV.

The J gene is TRBJ1-2, the V gene TRBV3-1 (or the pseudogene TRBV3-2), with 10 bases lining up with TRBD1. CDR3 length equals 17 residues. The V gene's germline CDR1 is LGHDT and CDR2 YNNKEL (reference sequence). The J segment lost 5 bases and the V segment lost 1 base, leaving 10 bases of the junction unmatched. For the CDR3, the DNA is TGTGCCAGCAGCCAAGGGGGGACAGGGGACTTTATGTATGGCTACACCTTC. Translation gives CASSQGGTGDFMYGYTF.

This chain uses TRBV7-2 with TRBJ2-5; possibly TRBD1 for D (6 bases). Per the germline V gene, CDR1 is SGHTA and CDR2 is FQGNSA. There are 15 residues in the CDR3. The V gene lost 5 bases and the J gene lost 5 bases, with 18 bases spanning the gap. The CDR3 DNA follows: TGTGCCAGCAGCCCAGAGGGGGTTGATTCGGAGACCCAGTACTTC. Encoded protein: CASSPEGVDSETQYF.

The gene calls are TRBV7-2 and TRBJ2-7; 10 bases agree with TRBD2. The germline V gene has CDR1 SGHTA and CDR2 FQGNSA. The ends lost 4 bases at V and 1 base at J; junction bases unmatched: 4. The CDR3 length is 15 residues. The CDR3 protein is CASSSLAGASYEQYF. The CDR3 nucleotides are TGTGCCAGCAGCTCCCTAGCGGGGGCTTCCTACGAGCAGTACTTC.

The chain couples TRBV18 to TRBJ1-2; perhaps TRBD1 as D (5 bases). Trimming took 1 base from V and 7 from J, leaving 10 bases between them. The CDR3 is 13 residues long. CDR1 KGHSH and CDR2 LQKENI come from the germline V gene. The CDR3 is CASSPQGLSGYTF. The CDR3 DNA reads as TGTGCCAGCTCACCACAGGGGCTGAGTGGCTACACCTTC.

The DNA of the CDR3 is TGTGCCAGCAGCCCCCGGTTGGGGCCTCAGCCCCAGCATTTT. Encoded protein: CASSPRLGPQPQHF. The rearrangement joins TRBV12-1 to TRBJ1-5; the table's TRBD1 call for D was not verified on the DNA. TRBV12-1 constitutes a pseudogene. The CDR3 length is 14 residues.

The gene calls are TRBV2 and TRBJ1-4, with TRBD1 matching over 11 bases. Trimming at V came to 3 bases and at J to 8 bases, leaving 8 bases not matched to a gene. Germline V gene sequence: CDR1 SNHLY, CDR2 FYNNEI. The CDR3 length is 16 residues. The CDR3 is CASSDRSGTGGEKLFF. The CDR3 DNA is TGTGCCAGCAGTGATAGGTCCGGGACAGGGGGAGAAAAACTGTTTTTT.

The chain combines TRBV13 with TRBJ1-3; no reliable D call. The germline gives CDR1 PRHDT, CDR2 FYEKMQ (reference sequence). The CDR3 has 12 residues. The V and J ends lost 8 bases and 2 bases respectively, with 7 bases between them. The CDR3 reads CASPPAGNTIYF. CDR3 DNA: TGTGCCAGCCCCCCGGCTGGAAACACCATATATTTT.

A word on this clone: Other nucleotide sequences from this sample produce the same CDR3. This sequence joins TRBV6-2 or TRBV6-3 and TRBJ1-1, with D possibly TRBD1 on 6 matching bases. Germline lookup yields CDR1 MNHEY and CDR2 SVGEGT. The length of the CDR3 is 13 residues. V shed 2 bases and J shed 4 bases, with 8 bases lying between them. Written as DNA, the CDR3 is TGTGCCAGCAGTTACCAGGGGAGCACTGAAGCTTTCTTT. This encodes CASSYQGSTEAFF.

This clone occurred a few times. The V gene is TRBV19, the J gene TRBJ2-1; the D gene is possibly TRBD2 (6 bases). This CDR3 is built from 13 residues. V was shortened by 4 bases and J by 7 bases, with 11 bases between the two germline ends. Germline V gene data show CDR1 as LNHDA and CDR2 as SQIVND (reference sequence). CDR3: CASSTSAGNEQFF. The CDR3 coding sequence is TGTGCCAGTAGTACTAGCGCGGGAAATGAGCAGTTCTTC.

CDR3 sequence (DNA): TGTGCCACCAGCAGAGAACAGCTTACCTACGAGCAGTACTTC. Amino acids: CATSREQLTYEQYF. The chain carries TRBV15 and TRBJ2-7; D gene unclear. The CDR3 contains 14 residues. Germline V lookup: CDR1 LNHNV, CDR2 YYDKDF (reference sequence). The V end was cut by 0 bases, the J end by 2 bases, with 8 bases between.

V and J are TRBV18 and TRBJ1-3; D might be TRBD1 (5 bases). Germline CDR1 and CDR2: KGHSH and LQKENI. Trimming took off 2 bases at V and 0 bases at J, with 20 bases between the two ends. The CDR3 extends over 19 amino acids. The CDR3 DNA sequence: TGTGCCAGCTCACCAAACGCCCGGGGGGTAGAATACTCTGGAAACACCATATATTTT. Translated, it gives CASSPNARGVEYSGNTIYF.

The rearrangement links TRBV9 to TRBJ2-1, with TRBD1 matching over 12 bases. The CDR3 covers 16 residues. CDR1 and CDR2 (germline): SGDLS, YYNGEE. V shed 1 base, J shed 7 bases, and the junction held 6 bases outside the gene matches. The CDR3 here is CASSVWDRGRMNEQFF. The CDR3 DNA reads as TGTGCCAGCAGCGTATGGGACAGGGGGCGCATGAATGAGCAGTTCTTC.

This rearrangement joins TRBV3-1 (or the pseudogene TRBV3-2) to TRBJ1-1, with 8 positions matching TRBD1. The CDR3 covers 14 residues. Germline CDR1 reads LGHDT; CDR2 reads YNNKEL (reference sequence). The V segment lost 4 bases and the J segment 10 bases; nucleotides outside the gene matches: 11. The CDR3 sequence is CASSRLGGQAGAFF. As DNA, the CDR3 is TGTGCCAGCAGCCGGTTGGGGGGACAGGCGGGAGCTTTCTTT.

The rearrangement joins TRBV28 to TRBJ1-6; tentatively, D is TRBD1 (5 bases). Per germline, CDR1 MDHEN and CDR2 SYDVKM. V lost 6 bases and J lost 10, with 13 bases in between. The CDR3 has 13 residues. As DNA, the CDR3 is TGTGCCAGCAGCTGGGGGGGTAGATCACCCCTCCACTTT. This gives the protein CASSWGGRSPLHF.

The chain joins TRBV10-3 to TRBJ2-1; 7 nucleotides agree with TRBD1. CDR1 is ENHRY, CDR2 SYGVKD, per germline. The CDR3 totals 17 residues. V lost 7 bases, J lost 6 bases, and 18 bases stayed unmatched. The CDR3 spells CAITDRKSGSGGNEQFF. CDR3 nucleotide sequence: TGTGCCATCACTGACCGCAAATCCGGGTCAGGGGGCAATGAGCAGTTCTTC.

The chain recombines TRBV19 with TRBJ1-2, with TRBD1 matching 8 bases. Unmatched junction bases numbered 3, after V lost 5 bases and J lost 4 bases. Per the germline V gene, CDR1 is LNHDA and CDR2 is SQIVND (reference sequence). The CDR3 has 13 amino acids. CDR3 in amino acids: CASSSGQGYGYTF. CDR3 DNA sequence: TGTGCCAGTAGTTCCGGACAGGGCTATGGCTACACCTTC.